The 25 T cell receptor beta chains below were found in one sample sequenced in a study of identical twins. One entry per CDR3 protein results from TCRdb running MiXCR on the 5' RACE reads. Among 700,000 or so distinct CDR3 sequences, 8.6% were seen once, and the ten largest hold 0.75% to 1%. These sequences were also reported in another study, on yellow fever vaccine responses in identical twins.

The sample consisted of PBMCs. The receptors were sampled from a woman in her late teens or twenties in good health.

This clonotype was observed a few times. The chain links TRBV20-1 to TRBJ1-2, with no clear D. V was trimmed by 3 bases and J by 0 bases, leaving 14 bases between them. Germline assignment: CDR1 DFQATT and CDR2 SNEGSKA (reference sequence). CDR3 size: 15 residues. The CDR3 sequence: CSARPSPTANYGYTF. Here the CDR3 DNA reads TGCAGTGCTAGGCCCTCGCCCACGGCTAACTATGGCTACACCTTC.

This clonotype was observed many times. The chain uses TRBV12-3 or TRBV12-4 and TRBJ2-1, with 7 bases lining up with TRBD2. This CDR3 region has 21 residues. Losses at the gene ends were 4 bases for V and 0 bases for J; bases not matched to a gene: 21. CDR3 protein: CASSSKVLSGTWLASYNEQFF. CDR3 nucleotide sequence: TGTGCCAGCAGTTCCAAGGTGTTAAGCGGGACCTGGTTGGCCTCCTACAATGAGCAGTTCTTC.

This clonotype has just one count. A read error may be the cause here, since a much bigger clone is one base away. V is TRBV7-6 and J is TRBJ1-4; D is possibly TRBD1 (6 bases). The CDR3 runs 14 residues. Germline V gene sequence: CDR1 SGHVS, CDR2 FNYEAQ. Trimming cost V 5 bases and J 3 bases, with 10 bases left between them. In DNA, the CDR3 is TGTGCCAGCAGCCCGGACAGATCTAATGAAAAACTGTTTTTT. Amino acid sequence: CASSPDRSNEKLFF.

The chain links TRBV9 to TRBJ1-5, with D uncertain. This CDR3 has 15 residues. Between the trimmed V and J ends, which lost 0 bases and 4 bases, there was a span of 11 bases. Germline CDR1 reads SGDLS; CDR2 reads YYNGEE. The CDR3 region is CASSVEGLGNQPQHF. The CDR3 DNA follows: TGTGCCAGCAGCGTAGAAGGGCTCGGGAATCAGCCCCAGCATTTT.

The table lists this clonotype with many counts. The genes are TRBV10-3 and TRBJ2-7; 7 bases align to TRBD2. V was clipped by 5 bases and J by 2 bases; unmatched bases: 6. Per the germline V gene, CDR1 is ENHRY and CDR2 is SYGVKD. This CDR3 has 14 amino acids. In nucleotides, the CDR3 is TGTGCCATCAGTTCCGGGACTACCCCCTACGAGCAGTACTTC. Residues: CAISSGTTPYEQYF.

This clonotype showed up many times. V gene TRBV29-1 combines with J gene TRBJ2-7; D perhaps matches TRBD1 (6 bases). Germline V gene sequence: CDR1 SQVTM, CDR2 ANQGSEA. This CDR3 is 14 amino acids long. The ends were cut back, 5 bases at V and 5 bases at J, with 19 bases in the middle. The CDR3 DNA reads TGCAGCGTTACTCTGTTAGGCAGGGGCGACGAGCAGTACTTC. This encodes CSVTLLGRGDEQYF.

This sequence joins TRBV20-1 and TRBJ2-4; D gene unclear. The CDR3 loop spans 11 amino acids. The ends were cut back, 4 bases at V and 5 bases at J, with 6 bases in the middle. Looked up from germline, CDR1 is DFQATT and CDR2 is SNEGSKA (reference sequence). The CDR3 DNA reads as TGCAGTGCTAACCTCGAAAACATTCAGTACTTC. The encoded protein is CSANLENIQYF.

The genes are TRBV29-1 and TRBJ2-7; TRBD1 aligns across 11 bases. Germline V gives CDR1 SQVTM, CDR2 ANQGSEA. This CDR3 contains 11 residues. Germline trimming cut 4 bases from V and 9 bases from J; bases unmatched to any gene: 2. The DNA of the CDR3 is TGCAGCGTTGCTGGGACAGGGGGGCAGTACTTC. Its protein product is CSVAGTGGQYF.

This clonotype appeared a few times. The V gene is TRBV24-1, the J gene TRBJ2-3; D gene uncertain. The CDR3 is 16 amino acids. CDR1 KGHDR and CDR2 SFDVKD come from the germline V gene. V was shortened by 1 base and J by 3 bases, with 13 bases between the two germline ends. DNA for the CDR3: TGTGCCACCAGTGATTTTTCGGTTACTTTGACAGATACGCAGTATTTT. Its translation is CATSDFSVTLTDTQYF.

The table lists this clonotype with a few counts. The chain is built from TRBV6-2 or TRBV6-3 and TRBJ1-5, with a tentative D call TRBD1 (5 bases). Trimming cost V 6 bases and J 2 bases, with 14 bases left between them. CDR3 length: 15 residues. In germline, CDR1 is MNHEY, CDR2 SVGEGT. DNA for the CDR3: TGTGCCAGCAGAACCGGGACCGTGGGCAATCAGCCCCAGCATTTT. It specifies CASRTGTVGNQPQHF.

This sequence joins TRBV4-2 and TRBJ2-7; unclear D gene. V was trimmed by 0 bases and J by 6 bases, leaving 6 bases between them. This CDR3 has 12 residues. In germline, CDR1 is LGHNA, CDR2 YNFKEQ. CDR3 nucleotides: TGTGCCAGCAGCCAAGATAGAAGCGAGCAGTACTTC. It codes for CASSQDRSEQYF.

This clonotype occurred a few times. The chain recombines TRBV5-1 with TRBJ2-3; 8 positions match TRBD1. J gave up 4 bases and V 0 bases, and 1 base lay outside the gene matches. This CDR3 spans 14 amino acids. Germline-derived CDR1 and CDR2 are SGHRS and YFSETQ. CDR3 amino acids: CASSLAGQADTQYF. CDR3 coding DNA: TGCGCCAGCAGCTTGGCGGGACAGGCAGATACGCAGTATTTT.

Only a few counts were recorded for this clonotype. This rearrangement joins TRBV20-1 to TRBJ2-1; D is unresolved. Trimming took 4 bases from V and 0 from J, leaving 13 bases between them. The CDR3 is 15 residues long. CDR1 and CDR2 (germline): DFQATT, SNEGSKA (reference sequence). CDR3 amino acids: CSANDGVSSYNEQFF. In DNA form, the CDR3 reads TGCAGTGCTAATGACGGAGTTAGCTCCTACAATGAGCAGTTCTTC.

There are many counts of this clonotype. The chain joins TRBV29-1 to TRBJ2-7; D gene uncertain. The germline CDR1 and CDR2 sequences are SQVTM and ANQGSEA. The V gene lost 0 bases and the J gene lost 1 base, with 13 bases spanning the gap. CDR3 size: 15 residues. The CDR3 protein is CSVEDKGTGSYEQYF. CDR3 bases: TGCAGCGTTGAAGATAAGGGAACTGGGTCCTACGAGCAGTACTTC.

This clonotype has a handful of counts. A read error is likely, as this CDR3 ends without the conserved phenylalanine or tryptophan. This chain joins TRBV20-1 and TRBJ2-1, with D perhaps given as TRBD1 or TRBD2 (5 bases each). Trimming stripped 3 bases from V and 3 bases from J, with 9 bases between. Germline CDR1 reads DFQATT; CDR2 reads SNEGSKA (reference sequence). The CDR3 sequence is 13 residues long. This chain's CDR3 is CSARRDLYNEQFV. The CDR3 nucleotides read TGCAGTGCTAGGAGGGACCTCTACAATGAGCAGTTCGTC.

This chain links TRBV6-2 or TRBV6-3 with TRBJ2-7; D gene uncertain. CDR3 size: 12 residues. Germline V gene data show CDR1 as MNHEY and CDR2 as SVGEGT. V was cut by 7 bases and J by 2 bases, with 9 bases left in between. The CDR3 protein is CASKSAAYEQYF. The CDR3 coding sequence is TGTGCCAGCAAAAGCGCCGCCTACGAGCAGTACTTC.

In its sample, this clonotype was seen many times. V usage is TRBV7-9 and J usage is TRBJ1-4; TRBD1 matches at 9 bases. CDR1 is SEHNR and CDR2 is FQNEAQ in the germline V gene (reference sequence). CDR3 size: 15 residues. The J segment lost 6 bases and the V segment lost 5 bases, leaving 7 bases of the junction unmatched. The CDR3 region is CASSPNRGRDEKLFF. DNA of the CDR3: TGTGCCAGCAGCCCGAACAGGGGGCGCGATGAAAAACTGTTTTTT.

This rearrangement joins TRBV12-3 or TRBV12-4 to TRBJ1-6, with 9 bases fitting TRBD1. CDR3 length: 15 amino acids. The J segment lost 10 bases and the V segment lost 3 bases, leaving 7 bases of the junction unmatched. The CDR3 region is CASSFAGQGVSPLHF. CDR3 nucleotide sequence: TGTGCCAGCAGTTTTGCGGGACAGGGAGTGTCACCCCTCCACTTT.

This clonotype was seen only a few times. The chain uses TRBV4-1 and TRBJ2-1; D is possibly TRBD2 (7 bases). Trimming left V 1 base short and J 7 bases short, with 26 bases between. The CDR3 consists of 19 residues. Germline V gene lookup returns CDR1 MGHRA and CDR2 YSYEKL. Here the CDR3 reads CASSQVPRGAGVVVNEQFF. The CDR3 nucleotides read TGCGCCAGCAGCCAAGTACCGAGGGGGGCGGGAGTGGTTGTTAATGAGCAGTTCTTC.

The CDR3 DNA sequence: TGTGCCAGCAGCAACGACCCCGCTTTGGCCAAAAACATTCAGTACTTC. Its translation: CASSNDPALAKNIQYF. The chain combines TRBV6-2 or TRBV6-3 with TRBJ2-4; unclear D gene. Between the trimmed V and J ends, which lost 6 bases and 1 base, there was a span of 16 bases. CDR1 MNHEY and CDR2 SVGEGT come from the germline V gene. This CDR3 has 16 amino acids.

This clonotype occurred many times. The CDR3 region is CASRRPVSEAFF. The CDR3, as DNA: TGTGCCAGCAGGAGGCCCGTTTCCGAAGCTTTCTTT. The chain employs TRBV12-3 or TRBV12-4 and TRBJ1-1; D remains ambiguous. Trimming left V 6 bases short and J 8 bases short, with 13 bases between. The CDR3 loop spans 12 amino acids.

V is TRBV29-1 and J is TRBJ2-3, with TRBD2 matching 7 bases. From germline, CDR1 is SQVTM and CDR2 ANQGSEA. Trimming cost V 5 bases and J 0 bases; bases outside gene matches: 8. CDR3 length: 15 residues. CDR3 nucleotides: TGCAGCGTTATCCCCGGGACTACTAGCACAGATACGCAGTATTTT. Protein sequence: CSVIPGTTSTDTQYF.

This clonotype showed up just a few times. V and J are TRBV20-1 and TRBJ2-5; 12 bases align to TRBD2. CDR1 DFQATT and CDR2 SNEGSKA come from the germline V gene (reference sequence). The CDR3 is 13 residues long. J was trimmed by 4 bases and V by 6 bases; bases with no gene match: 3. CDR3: CSALAGGPETQYF. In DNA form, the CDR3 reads TGCAGTGCCCTAGCGGGAGGGCCAGAGACCCAGTACTTC.

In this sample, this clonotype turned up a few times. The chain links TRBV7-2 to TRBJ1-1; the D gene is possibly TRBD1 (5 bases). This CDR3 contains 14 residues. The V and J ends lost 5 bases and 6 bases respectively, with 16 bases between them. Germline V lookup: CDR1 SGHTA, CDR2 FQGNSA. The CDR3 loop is CASSKTNGGSEAFF. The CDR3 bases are TGTGCCAGCAGCAAAACGAACGGGGGTTCTGAAGCTTTCTTT.

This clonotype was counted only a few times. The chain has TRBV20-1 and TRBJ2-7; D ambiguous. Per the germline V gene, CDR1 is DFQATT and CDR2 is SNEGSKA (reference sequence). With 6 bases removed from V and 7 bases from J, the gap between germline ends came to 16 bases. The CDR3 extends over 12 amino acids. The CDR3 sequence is CSAPGPLWEQYF. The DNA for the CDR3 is TGCAGTGCCCCTGGGCCCCTATGGGAGCAGTACTTC.